The text below deals with one TCR beta chain. The antigen remains undetermined. This entry comes from a study of Ad26.COV2.S vaccination and SARS-CoV-2 variants. Study details: A participant enrolled in the COV1001 Ad26.COV2.S trial arm provided the sample. Study-level points and caveats: Vaccinees displayed broader spike-specific TCR repertoires than placebo recipients.

As to treatment: approximately 18 received Ad26.COV2.S at low or high dose, single or two shots; about five received placebo; per-sample allocation not given. After the first vaccine or placebo injection, samples were drawn on day 63. At a Boston site, the person donating was an adult of 18-55 years. J lost 4 bases, V lost 0 bases, and 3 bases had no gene match. Per germline, CDR1 SGHVS and CDR2 FQNEAQ. The CDR3 sequence is 15 residues long. Sequenced by immunoSEQ multiplex PCR; TCRdb stores in-frame clones only, minus some. The sample includes some 340,000 clones, roughly 80% of them seen just once. This receptor was identified in a person aged 18-65 years who received the Ad26.COV2.S COVID-19 vaccine or a placebo. The material was peripheral blood, obtained in a trial of Ad26.COV2.S vaccine versus placebo. The chain couples TRBV7-8 to TRBJ2-1, with TRBD1 matching 7 bases. CDR3 in DNA: TGTGCCAGCAGCTTAGCGCGACAGGGATACAATGAGCAGTTCTTC. Translating it yields CASSLARQGYNEQFF.